This T cell receptor beta chain was sequenced in a study of patients and donors after allogeneic stem cell transplantation. Via MiXCR, TCRdb re-called the RT-PCR reads, giving one row per CDR3 protein. Here the sample spans hundreds of thousands of distinct CDR3 sequences, around 16% being singletons. The germline V and J ends were trimmed by 5 bases and 0 bases, with 12 bases remaining between them. The CDR3 is 15 amino acids. Germline CDR1 reads MNHEY; CDR2 reads SMNVEV (reference sequence). Specimen: blood, either unsorted or a sorted T cell fraction (not recorded which). The genes are TRBV27 and TRBJ2-3; D is unclear. This TCR was sampled from a human donor who was either an allogeneic HSCT recipient or a stem cell or donor lymphocyte infusion donor (not recorded which). It is not recorded whose cells these are; they may come from a transplant donor. The CDR3, as DNA: TGTGCCAGCAGTCCACCCGGCCCTAGCACAGATACGCAGTATTTT. Amino acids: CASSPPGPSTDTQYF.